This T cell receptor (beta chain) was profiled in a study of shared clonotypes between healthy human individuals. About the research overall: Three plates each covered CD4 naive and memory; CD8 naive two, CD8 memory one. The study, taken as a whole, reports: The generation probabilities recorded for non-shared clonotypes fell below those of clonotypes shared by all four donors. Naive subsets generally had larger estimated richness than memory subsets.

Repertoires were generated with immunoSEQ multiplex PCR, while TCRdb's copy carries only in-frame clones and drops some. The sample yields some 2 million clones, over 85% seen once. CDR1 and CDR2 from the germline V gene are SQVTM and ANQGSEA. This CDR3 has 13 residues. V shed 2 bases and J 5 bases; nucleotides not matched to a gene: 5. On this clone itself: Its target is not known.

Naive CD8 cells were CD45RO-negative, positively selected for CCR7, excluding terminally differentiated effector memory CD45RA+ cells. The sequence was collected from a man aged 18 to 35 in good health. V and J are TRBV29-1 and TRBJ1-2, with TRBD1 matching over 7 bases. The sequencing input was naive CD8+ T cells sorted from blood. CDR3 bases: TGCAGCGTTGAAACAGGGGTGGGATATGGCTACACCTTC. Translation: CSVETGVGYGYTF.